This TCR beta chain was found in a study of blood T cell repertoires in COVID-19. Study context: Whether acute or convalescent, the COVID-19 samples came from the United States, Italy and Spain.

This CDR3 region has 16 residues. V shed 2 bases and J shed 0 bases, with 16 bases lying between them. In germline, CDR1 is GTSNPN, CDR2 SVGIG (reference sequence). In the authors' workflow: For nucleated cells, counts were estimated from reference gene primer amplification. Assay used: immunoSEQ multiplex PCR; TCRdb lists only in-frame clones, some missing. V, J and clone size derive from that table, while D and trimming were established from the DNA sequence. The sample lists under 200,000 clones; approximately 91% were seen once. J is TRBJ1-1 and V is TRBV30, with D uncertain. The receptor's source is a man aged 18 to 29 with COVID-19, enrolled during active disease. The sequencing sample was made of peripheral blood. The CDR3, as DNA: TGTGCCTGGAGTCCACCCCGTACCATAGTGAACACTGAAGCTTTCTTT. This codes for CAWSPPRTIVNTEAFF.